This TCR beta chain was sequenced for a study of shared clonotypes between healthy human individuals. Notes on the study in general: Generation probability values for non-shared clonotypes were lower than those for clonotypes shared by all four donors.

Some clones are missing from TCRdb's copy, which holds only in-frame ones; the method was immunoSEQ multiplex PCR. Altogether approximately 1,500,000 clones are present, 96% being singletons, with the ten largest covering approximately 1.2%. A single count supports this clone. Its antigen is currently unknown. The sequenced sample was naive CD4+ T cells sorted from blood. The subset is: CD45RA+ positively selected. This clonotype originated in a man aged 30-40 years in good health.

CDR3 sequence: CASSLQGGIEQFF. The CDR3 coding sequence is TGTGCCAGCAGCTTGCAGGGCGGTATCGAGCAGTTCTTC. J is TRBJ2-1 and V is TRBV5-4, with D possibly TRBD1 on 5 matching bases. Germline V gives CDR1 SGHNT, CDR2 YYREEE (reference sequence). The CDR3 totals 13 residues. V gave up 1 base and J gave up 10 bases, with 12 bases separating them.